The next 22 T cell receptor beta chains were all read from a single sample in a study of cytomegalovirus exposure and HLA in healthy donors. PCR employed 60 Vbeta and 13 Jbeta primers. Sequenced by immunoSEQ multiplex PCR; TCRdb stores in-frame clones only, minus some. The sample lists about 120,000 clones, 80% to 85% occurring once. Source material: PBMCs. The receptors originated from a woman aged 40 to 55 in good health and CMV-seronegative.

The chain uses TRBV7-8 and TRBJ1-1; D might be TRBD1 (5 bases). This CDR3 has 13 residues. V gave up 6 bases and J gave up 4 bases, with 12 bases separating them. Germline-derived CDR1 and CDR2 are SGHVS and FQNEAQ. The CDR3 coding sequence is TGTGCCAGCAGATCACAGGTAACCACTGAAGCTTTCTTT. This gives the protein CASRSQVTTEAFF. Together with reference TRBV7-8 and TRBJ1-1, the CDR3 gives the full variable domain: GAGVSQSPRYKVAKRGQDVALRCDPISGHVSLFWYQQALGQGPEFLTYFQNEAQLDKSGLPSDRFFAERPEGSVSTLKIQRTQQEDSAVYLCASRSQVTTEAFFGQGTRLTVV.

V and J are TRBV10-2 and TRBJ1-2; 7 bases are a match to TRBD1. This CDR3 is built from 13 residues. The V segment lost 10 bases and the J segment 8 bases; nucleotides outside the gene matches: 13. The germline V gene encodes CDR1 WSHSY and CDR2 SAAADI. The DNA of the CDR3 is TGCGCCACTTCCCCGGGACAGCGACCCGGCTACACCTTC. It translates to CATSPGQRPGYTF.

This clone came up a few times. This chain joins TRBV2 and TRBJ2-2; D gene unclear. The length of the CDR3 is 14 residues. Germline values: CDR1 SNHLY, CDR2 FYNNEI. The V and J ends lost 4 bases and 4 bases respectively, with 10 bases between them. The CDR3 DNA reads TGTGCCAGCAGTGTGGAACGAGGCACCGGGGAGCTGTTTTTT. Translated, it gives CASSVERGTGELFF.

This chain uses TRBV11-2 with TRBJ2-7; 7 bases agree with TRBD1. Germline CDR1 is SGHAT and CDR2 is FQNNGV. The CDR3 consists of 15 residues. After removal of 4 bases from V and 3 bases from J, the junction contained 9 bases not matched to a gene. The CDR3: CASSSNRDSYYEQYF. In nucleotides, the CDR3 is TGTGCCAGCAGCTCAAACCGGGACAGCTACTACGAGCAGTACTTC.

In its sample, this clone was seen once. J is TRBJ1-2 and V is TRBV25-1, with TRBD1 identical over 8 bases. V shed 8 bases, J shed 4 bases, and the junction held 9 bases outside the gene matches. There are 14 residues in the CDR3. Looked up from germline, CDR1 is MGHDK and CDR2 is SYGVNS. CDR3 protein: CASESTGGAYGYTF. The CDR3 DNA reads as TGTGCCAGCGAATCAACAGGGGGGGCCTATGGCTACACCTTC.

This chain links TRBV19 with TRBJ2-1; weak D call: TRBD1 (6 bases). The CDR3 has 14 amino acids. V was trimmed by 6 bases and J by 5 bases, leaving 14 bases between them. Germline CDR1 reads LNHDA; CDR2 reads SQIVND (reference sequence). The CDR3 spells CASRDPGVNNEQFF. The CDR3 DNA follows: TGTGCCAGTAGAGATCCAGGGGTCAACAATGAGCAGTTCTTC.

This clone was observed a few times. The CDR3 sequence: CASSVVPWDNNGYTF. DNA for the CDR3: TGTGCCAGCAGCGTAGTCCCTTGGGACAACAATGGCTACACCTTC. V is TRBV9 and J is TRBJ1-2; a weak D match, TRBD1 (6 bases). CDR3 length: 15 residues. Germline V gives CDR1 SGDLS, CDR2 YYNGEE. Between the trimmed V and J ends, which lost 0 bases and 6 bases, there was a span of 15 bases.

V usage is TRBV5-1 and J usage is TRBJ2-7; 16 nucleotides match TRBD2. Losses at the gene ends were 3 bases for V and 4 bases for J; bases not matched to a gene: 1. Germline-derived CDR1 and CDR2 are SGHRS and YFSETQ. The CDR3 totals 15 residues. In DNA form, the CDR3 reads TGCGCCAGCAGCTCGGGACTAGCGGGGGGGTACGAGCAGTACTTC. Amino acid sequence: CASSSGLAGGYEQYF.

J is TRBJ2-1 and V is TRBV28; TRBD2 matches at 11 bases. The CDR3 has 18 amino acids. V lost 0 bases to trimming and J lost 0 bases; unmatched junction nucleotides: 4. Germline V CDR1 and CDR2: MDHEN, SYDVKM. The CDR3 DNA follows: TGTGCCAGCAGTTTATGGGGGACTAGCGGAGACTCCTACAATGAGCAGTTCTTC. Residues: CASSLWGTSGDSYNEQFF.

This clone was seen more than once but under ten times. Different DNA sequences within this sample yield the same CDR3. In nucleotides, the CDR3 is TGCGCCAGCAGCTTCCAGGGTAATCAGCCCCAGCATTTT. Translated, it gives CASSFQGNQPQHF. This rearrangement joins TRBV5-1 to TRBJ1-5, with D tentatively TRBD1 (5 bases). Germline V gives CDR1 SGHRS, CDR2 YFSETQ. CDR3 length equals 13 residues. Trimming removed 2 bases at V and 4 bases at J, with 7 bases between. The variable domain in full, completed from reference TRBV5-1 and TRBJ1-5, reads KAGVTQTPRYLIKTRGQQVTLSCSPISGHRSVSWYQQTPGQGLQFLFEYFSETQRNKGNFPGRFSGRQFSNSRSEMNVSTLELGDSALYLCASSFQGNQPQHFGDGTRLSIL.

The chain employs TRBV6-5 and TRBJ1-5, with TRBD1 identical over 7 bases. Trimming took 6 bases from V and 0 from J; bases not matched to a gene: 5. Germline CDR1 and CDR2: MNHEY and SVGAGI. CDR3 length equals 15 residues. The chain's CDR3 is CASRRGTASNQPQHF. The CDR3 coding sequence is TGTGCCAGCAGACGAGGGACAGCTAGCAATCAGCCCCAGCATTTT.

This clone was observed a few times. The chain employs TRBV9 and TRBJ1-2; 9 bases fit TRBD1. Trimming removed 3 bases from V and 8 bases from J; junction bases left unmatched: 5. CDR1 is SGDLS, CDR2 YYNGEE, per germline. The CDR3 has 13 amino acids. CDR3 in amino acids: CASSDRGLRGYTF. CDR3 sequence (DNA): TGTGCCAGCAGCGACAGGGGGCTGCGGGGCTACACCTTC.

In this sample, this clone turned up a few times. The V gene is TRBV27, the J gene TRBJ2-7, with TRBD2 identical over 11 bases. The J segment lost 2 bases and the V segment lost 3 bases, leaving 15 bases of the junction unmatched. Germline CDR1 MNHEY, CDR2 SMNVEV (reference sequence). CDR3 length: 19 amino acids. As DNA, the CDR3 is TGTGCCAGCAGTTTTGCCGTAGGGCTAGCGGGAGGACGCACCTACGAGCAGTACTTC. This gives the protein CASSFAVGLAGGRTYEQYF.

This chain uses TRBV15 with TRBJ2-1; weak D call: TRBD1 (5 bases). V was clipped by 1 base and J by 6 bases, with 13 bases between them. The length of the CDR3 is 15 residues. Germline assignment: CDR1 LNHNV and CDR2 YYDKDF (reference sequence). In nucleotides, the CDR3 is TGTGCCACCAGCAGAGGCCTCGCCCAGGGCAATGAGCAGTTCTTC. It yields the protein CATSRGLAQGNEQFF.

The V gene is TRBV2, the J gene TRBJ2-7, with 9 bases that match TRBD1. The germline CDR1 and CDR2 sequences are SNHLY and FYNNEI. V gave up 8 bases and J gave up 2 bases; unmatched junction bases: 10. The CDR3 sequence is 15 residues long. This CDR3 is CASGRPGQGPYEQYF. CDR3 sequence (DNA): TGTGCCAGCGGGCGCCCGGGACAGGGACCCTACGAGCAGTACTTC.

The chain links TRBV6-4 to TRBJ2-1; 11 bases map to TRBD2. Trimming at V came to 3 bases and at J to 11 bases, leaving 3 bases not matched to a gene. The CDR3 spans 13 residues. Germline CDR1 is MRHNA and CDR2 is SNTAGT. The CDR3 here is CASSEGTSGKQFF. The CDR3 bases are TGTGCCAGCAGTGAGGGGACTAGCGGTAAGCAGTTCTTC.

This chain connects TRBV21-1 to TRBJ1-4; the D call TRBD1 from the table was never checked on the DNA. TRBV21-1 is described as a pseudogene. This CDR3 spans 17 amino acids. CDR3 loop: CASSKAFRTGFNEKLFF. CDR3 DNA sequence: TGTGCCAGCAGCAAAGCCTTCAGGACAGGATTTAATGAAAAACTGTTTTTT.

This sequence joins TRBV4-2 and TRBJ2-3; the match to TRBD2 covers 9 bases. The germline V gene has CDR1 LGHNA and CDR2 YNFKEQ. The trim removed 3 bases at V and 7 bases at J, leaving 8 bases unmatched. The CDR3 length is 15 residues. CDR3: CASSQGLAGTNTQYF. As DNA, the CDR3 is TGTGCCAGCAGCCAGGGGCTAGCGGGAACCAATACGCAGTATTTT.

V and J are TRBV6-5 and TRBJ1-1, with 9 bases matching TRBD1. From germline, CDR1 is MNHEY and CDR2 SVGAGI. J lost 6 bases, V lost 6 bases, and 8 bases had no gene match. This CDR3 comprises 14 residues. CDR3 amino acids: CASRYRGQPSEAFF. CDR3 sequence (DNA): TGTGCCAGCAGATACAGGGGGCAGCCTTCTGAAGCTTTCTTT.

As DNA, the CDR3 is TGCGCCAGCAGCCCTGGACAGGGGGTCATCCCGGGAGAAAGGTTCTTT. Its protein is CASSPGQGVIPGERFF. V is TRBV5-1 and J is TRBJ1-1; the match to TRBD1 covers 10 bases. The V and J ends lost 4 bases and 14 bases, in that order; junction bases with no gene match: 20. The CDR3 is 16 residues long. Germline V gene sequence: CDR1 SGHRS, CDR2 YFSETQ. Full variable domain (remainder filled in from reference TRBV5-1 and TRBJ1-1): KAGVTQTPRYLIKTRGQQVTLSCSPISGHRSVSWYQQTPGQGLQFLFEYFSETQRNKGNFPGRFSGRQFSNSRSEMNVSTLELGDSALYLCASSPGQGVIPGERFFGQGTRLTVV.

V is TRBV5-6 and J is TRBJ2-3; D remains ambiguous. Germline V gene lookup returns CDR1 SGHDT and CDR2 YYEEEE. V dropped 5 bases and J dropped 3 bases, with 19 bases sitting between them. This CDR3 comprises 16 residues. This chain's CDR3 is CASRPLIAASTDTQYF. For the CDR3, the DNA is TGTGCCAGCAGGCCACTTATTGCGGCCTCGACAGATACGCAGTATTTT.

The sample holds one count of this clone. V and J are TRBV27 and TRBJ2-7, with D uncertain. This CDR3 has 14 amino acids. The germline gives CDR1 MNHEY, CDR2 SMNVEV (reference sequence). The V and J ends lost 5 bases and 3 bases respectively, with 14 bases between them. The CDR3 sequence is CASSRGFEGYEQYF. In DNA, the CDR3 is TGTGCCAGCAGTAGAGGATTTGAAGGCTACGAGCAGTACTTC.